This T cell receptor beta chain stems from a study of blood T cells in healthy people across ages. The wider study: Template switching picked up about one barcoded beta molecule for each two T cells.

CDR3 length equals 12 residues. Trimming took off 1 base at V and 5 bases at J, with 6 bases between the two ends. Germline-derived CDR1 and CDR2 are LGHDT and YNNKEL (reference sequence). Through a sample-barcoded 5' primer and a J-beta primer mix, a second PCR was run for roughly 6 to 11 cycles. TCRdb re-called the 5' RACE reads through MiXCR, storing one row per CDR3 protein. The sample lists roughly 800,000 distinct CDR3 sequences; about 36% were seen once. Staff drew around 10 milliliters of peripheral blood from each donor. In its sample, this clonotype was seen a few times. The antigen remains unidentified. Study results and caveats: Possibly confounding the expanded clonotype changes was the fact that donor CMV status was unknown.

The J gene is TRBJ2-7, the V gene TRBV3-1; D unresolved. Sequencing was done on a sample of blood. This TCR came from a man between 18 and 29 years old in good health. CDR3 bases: TGTGCCAGCAGCCAAGGCCCTCACGAGCAGTACTTC. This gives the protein CASSQGPHEQYF.